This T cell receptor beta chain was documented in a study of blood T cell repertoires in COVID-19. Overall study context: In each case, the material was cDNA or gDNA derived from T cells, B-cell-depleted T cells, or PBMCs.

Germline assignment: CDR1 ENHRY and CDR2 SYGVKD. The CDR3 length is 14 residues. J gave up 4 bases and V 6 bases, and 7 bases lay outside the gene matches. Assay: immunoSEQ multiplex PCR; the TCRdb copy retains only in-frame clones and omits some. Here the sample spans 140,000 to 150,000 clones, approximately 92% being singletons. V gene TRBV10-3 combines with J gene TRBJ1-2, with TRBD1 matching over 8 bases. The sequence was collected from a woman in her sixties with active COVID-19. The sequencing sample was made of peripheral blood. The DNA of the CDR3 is TGTGCCATCAGCGGACAGGGTGGGGGCTATGGCTACACCTTC. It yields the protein CAISGQGGGYGYTF.